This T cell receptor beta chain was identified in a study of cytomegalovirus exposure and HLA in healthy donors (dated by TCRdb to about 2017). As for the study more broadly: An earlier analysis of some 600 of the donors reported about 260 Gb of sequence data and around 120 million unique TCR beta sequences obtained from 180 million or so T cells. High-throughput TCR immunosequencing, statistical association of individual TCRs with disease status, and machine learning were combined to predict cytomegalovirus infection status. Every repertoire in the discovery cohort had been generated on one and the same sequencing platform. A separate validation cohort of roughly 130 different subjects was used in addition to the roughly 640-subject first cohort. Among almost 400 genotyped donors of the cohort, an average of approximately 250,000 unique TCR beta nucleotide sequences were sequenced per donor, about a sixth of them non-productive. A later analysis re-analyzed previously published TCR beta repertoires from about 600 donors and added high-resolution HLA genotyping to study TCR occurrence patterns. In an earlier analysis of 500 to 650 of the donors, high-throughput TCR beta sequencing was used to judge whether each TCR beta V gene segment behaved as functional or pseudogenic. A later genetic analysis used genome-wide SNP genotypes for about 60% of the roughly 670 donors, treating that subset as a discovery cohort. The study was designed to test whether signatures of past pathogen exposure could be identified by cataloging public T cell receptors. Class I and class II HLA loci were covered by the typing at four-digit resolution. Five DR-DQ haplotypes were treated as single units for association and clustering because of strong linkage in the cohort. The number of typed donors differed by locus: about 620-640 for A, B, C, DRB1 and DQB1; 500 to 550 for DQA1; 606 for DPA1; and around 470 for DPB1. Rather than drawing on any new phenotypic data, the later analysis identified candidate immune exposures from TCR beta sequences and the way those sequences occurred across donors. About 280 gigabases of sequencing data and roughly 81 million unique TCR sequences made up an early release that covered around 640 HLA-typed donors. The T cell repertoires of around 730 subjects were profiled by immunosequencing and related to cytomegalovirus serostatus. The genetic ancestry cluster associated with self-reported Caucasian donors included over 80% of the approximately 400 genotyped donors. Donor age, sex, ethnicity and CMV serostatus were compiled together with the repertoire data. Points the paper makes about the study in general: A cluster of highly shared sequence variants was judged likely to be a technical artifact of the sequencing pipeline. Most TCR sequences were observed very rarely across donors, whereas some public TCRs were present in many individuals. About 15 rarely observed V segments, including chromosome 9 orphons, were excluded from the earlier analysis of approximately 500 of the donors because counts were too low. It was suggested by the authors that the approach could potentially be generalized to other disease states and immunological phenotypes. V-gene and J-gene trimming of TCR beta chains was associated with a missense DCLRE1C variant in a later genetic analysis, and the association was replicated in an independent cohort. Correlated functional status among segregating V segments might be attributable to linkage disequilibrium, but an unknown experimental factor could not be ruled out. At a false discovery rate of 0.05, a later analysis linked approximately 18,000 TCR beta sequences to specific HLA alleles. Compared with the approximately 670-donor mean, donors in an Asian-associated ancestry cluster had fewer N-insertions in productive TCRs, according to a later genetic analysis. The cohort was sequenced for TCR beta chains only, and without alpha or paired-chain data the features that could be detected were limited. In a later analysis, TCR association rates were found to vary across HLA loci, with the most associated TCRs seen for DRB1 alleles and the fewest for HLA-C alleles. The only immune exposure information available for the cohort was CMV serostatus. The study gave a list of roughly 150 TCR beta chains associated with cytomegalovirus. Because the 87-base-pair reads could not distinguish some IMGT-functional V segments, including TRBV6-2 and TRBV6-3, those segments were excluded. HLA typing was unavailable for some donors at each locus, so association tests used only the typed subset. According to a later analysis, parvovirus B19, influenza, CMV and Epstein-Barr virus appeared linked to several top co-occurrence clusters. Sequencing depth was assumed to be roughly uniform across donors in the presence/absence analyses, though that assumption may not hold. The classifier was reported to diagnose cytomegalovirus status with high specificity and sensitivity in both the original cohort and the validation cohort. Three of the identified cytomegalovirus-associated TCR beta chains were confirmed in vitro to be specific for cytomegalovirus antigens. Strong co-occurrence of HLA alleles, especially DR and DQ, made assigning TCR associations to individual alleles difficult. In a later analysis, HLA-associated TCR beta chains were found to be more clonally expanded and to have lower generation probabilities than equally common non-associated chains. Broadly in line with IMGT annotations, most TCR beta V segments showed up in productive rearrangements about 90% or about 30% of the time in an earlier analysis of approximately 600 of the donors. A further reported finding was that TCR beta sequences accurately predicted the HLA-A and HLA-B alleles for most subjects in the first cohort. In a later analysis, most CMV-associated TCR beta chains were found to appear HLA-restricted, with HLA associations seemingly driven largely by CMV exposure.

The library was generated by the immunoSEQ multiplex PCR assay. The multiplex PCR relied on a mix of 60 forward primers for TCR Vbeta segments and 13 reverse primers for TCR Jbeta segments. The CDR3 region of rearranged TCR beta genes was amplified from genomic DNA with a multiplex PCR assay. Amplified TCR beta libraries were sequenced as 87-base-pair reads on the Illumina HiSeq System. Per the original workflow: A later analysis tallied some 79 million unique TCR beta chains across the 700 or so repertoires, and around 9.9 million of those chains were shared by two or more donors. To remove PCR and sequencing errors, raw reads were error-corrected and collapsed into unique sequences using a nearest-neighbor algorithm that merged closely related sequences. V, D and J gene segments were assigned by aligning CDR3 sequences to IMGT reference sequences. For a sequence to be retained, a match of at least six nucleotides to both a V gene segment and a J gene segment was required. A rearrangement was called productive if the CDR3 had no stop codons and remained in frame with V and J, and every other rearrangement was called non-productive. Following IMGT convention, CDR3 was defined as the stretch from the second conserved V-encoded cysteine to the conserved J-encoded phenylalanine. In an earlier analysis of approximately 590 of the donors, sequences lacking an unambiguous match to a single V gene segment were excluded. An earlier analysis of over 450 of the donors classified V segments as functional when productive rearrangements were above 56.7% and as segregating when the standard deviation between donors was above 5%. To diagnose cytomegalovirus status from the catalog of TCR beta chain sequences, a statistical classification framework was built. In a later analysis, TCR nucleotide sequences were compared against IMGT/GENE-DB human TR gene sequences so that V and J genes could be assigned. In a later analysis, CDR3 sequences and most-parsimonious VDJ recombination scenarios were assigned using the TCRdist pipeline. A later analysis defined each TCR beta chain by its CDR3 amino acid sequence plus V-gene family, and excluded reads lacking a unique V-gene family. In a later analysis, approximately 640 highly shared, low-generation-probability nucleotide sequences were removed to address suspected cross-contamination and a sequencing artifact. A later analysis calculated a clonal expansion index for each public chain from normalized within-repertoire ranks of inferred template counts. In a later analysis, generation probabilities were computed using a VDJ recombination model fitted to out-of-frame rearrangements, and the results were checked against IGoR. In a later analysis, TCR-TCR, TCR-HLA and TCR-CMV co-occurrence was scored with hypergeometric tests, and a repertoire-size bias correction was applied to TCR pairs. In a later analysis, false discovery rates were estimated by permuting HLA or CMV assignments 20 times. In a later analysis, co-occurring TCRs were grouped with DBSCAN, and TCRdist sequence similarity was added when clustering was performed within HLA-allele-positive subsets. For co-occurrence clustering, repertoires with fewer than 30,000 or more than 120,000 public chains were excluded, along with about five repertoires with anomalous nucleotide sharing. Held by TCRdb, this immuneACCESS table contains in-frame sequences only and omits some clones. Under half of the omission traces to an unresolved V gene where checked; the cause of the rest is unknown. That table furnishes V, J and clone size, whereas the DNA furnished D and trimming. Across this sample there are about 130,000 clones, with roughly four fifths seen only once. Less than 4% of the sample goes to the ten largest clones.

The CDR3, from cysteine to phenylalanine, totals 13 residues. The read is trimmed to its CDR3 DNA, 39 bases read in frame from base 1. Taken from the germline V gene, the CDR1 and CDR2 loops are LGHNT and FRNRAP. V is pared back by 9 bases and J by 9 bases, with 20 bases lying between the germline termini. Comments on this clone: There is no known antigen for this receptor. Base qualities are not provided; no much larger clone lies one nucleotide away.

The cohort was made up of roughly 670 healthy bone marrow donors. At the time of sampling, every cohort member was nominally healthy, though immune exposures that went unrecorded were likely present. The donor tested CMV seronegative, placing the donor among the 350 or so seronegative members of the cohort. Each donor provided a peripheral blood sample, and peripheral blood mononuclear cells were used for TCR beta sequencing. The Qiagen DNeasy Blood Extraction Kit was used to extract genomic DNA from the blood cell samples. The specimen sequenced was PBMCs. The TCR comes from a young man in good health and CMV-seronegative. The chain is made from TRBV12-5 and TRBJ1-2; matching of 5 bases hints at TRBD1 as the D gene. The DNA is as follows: TGTGCTAGCGCCGACTCGGGACTCACCCGCTACACCTTC. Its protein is CASADSGLTRYTF. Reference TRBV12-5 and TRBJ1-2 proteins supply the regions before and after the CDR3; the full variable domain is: DARVTQTPRHKVTEMGQEVTMRCQPILGHNTVFWYRQTMMQGLELLAYFRNRAPLDDSGMPKDRFSAEMPDATLATLKIQPSEPRDSAVYFCASADSGLTRYTFGSGTRLTVV.